This T cell receptor (beta chain) was captured in a study of blood T cells in healthy people across ages. The J segment lost 4 bases and the V segment lost 2 bases, leaving 3 bases of the junction unmatched. CDR3 length: 14 amino acids. In germline, CDR1 is LGHNA, CDR2 YSLEER. Through a sample-barcoded 5' primer and a J-beta primer mix, a second PCR was run for about 6 to 12 cycles. TCRdb processed the 5' RACE reads anew with MiXCR; each CDR3 protein has one entry. The data show around 1,900,000 distinct CDR3 sequences, with about two fifths seen just once and more than 20% held by the top ten. This clonotype has only a few counts. Peripheral blood, around 10 milliliters per donor, was collected. Samples had at least 6.5 million PBMCs isolated from them.

The specimen sequenced was blood. The sequence was collected from a human donor in good health. J is TRBJ2-3 and V is TRBV4-3; the match to TRBD1 covers 7 bases. CDR3 residues: CASSQLQGPDTQYF. The CDR3 region has the DNA TGCGCCAGCAGCCAATTACAGGGGCCAGATACGCAGTATTTT.